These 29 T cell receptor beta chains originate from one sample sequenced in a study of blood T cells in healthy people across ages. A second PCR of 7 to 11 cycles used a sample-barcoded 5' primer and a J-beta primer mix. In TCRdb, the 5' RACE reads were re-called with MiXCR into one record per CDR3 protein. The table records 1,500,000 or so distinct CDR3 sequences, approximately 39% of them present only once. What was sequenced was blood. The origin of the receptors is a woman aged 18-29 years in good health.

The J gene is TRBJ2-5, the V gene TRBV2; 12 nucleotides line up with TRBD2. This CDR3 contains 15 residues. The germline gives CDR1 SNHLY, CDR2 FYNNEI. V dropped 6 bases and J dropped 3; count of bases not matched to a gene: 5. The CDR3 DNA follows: TGTGCCAGCAGGCTCCGACTAGCGGGGGAAGAGACCCAGTACTTC. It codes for CASRLRLAGEETQYF.

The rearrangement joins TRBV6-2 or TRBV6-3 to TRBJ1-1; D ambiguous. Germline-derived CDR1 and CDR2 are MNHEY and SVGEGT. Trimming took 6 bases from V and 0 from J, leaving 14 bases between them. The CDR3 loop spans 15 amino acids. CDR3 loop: CASSEIAVMNTEAFF. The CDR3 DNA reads TGTGCCAGCAGCGAGATCGCGGTCATGAACACTGAAGCTTTCTTT.

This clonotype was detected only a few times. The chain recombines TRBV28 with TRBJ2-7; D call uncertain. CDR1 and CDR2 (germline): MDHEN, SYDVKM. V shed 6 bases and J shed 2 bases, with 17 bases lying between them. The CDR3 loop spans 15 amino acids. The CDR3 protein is CASRTLTGPAYEQYF. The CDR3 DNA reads TGTGCCAGCAGAACACTCACCGGGCCCGCCTACGAGCAGTACTTC.

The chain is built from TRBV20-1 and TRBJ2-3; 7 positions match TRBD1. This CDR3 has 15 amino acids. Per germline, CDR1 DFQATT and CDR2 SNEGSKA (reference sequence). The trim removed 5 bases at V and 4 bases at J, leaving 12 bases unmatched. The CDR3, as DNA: TGCAGTGCTTTATTAGGGTCCCAGGGGGCAGATACGCAGTATTTT. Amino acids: CSALLGSQGADTQYF.

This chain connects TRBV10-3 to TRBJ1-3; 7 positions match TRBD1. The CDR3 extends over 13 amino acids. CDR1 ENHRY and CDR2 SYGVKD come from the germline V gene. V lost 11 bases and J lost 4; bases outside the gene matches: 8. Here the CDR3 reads CAAQGDTGNTIYF. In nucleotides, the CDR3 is TGTGCCGCCCAGGGGGATACCGGAAACACCATATATTTT.

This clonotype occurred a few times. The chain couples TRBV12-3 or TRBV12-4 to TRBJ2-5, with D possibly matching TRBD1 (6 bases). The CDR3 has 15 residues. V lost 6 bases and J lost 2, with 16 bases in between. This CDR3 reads CASRHRDTSQETQYF. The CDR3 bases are TGTGCCAGCAGGCACCGGGACACCAGTCAAGAGACCCAGTACTTC.

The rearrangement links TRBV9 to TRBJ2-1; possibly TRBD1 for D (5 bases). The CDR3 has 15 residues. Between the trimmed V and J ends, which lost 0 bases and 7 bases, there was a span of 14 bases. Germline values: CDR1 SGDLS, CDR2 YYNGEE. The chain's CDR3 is CASSVVDTGKNEQFF. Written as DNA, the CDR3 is TGTGCCAGCAGCGTAGTGGACACGGGTAAGAATGAGCAGTTCTTC.

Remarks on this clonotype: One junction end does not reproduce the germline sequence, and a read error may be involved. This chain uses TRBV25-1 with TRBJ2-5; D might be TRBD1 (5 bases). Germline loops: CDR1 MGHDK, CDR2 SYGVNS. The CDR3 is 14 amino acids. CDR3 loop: CVSSNRGFQETQYF. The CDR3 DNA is TGTGTCAGCAGTAATAGGGGATTCCAAGAGACCCAGTACTTC.

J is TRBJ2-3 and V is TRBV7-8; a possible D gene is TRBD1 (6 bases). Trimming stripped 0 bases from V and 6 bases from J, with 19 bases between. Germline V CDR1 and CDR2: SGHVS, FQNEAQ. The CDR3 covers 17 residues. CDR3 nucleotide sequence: TGTGCCAGCAGCTTAGCGGCCCCGTTGAAGGGGGTCGATACGCAGTATTTT. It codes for CASSLAAPLKGVDTQYF.

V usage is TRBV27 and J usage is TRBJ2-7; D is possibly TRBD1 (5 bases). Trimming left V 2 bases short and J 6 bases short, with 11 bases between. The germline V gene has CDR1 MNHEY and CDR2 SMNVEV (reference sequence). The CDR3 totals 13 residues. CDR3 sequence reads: CASSLMSRGEQYF. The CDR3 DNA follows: TGTGCCAGCAGTTTAATGAGTAGGGGCGAGCAGTACTTC.

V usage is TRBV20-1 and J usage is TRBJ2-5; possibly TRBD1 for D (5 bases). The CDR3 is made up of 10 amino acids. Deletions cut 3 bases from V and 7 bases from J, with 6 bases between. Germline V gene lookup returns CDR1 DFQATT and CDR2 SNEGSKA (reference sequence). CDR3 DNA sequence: TGCAGTGCTAGCCAGGGGACCCAGTACTTC. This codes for CSASQGTQYF.

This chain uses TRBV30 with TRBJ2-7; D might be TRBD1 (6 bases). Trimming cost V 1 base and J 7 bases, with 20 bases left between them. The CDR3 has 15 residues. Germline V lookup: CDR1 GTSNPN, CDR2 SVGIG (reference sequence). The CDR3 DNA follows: TGTGCCTGGAGTGCAGACAGGTACTCCTACAATGAGCAGTACTTC. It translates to CAWSADRYSYNEQYF.

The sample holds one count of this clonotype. The CDR3 is CASSFAPGGRYNEQFF. The CDR3 DNA reads TGCGCCAGCAGCTTTGCCCCGGGGGGCCGATACAATGAGCAGTTCTTC. V and J are TRBV5-1 and TRBJ2-1, with a possible D match to TRBD2 (7 bases). Trimming took off 2 bases at V and 4 bases at J, with 16 bases between the two ends. Germline V gene sequence: CDR1 SGHRS, CDR2 YFSETQ. The CDR3 extends over 16 amino acids.

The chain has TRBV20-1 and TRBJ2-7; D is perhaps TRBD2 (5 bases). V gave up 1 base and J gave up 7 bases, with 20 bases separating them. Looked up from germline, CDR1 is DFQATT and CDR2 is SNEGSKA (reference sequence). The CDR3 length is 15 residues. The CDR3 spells CSARGRVWSYNEQYF. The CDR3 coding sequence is TGCAGTGCTAGAGGGCGGGTATGGAGTTACAATGAGCAGTACTTC.

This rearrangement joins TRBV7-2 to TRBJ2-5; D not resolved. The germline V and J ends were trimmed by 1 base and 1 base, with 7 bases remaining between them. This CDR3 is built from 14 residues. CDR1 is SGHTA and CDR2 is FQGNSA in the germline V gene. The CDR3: CASSLGIIQETQYF. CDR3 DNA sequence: TGTGCCAGCAGCTTAGGGATAATCCAAGAGACCCAGTACTTC.

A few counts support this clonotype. The CDR3 region has the DNA TGCAGCGCCAAACCAGCCCTAGCGGACAAACTAGCCAAAAACATTCAGTACTTC. Translated: CSAKPALADKLAKNIQYF. The rearrangement links TRBV29-1 to TRBJ2-4, with 7 nucleotides matching TRBD2. V lost 7 bases, J lost 0 bases, and 18 bases stayed unmatched. Germline assignment: CDR1 SQVTM and CDR2 ANQGSEA. CDR3 length equals 18 residues.

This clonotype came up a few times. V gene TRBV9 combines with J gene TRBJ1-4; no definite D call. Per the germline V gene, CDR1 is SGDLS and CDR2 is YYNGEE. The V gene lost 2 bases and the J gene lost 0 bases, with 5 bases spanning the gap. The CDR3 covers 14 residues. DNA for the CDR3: TGTGCCAGCAGCGTTGCCGCAACTAATGAAAAACTGTTTTTT. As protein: CASSVAATNEKLFF.

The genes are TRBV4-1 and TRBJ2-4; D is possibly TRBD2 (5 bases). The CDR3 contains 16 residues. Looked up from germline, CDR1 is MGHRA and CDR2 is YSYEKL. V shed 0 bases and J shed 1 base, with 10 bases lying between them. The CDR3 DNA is TGCGCCAGCAGCCAAGAGGGAGAGTTCGCCAAAAACATTCAGTACTTC. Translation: CASSQEGEFAKNIQYF.

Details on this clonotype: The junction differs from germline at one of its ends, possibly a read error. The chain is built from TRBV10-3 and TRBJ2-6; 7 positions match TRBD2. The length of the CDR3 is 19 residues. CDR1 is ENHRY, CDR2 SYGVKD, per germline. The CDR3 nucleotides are TGTACCATCAGTCCCGGGACTACAAGGTCCCCAGAAAGGGCCAACGTCCTGACTTTC. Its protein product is CTISPGTTRSPERANVLTF.

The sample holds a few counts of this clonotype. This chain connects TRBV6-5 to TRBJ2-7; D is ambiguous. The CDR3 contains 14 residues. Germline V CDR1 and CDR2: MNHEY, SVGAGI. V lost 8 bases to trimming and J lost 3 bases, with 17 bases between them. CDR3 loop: CASSDLITGYEQYF. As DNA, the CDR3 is TGTGCCAGCTCCGATTTAATAACGGGCTACGAGCAGTACTTC.

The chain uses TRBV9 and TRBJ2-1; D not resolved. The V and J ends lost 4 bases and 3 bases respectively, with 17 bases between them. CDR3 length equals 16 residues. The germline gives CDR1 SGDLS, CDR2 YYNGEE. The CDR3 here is CASSKGDSPLYNEQFF. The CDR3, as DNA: TGTGCCAGCAGCAAAGGTGACTCCCCCCTCTACAATGAGCAGTTCTTC. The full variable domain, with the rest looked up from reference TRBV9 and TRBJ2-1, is DSGVTQTPKHLITATGQRVTLRCSPRSGDLSVYWYQQSLDQGLQFLIQYYNGEERAKGNILERFSAQQFPDLHSELNLSSLELGDSALYFCASSKGDSPLYNEQFFGPGTRLTVL.

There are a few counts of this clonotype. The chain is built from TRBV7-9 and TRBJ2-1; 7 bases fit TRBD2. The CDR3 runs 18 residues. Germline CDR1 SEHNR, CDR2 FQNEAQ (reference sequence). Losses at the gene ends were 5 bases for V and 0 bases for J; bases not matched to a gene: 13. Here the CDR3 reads CASSPSPGGSPSYNEQFF. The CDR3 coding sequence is TGTGCCAGCAGCCCCTCACCGGGGGGATCTCCCTCCTACAATGAGCAGTTCTTC.

The CDR3 is CASSYVGRQNTEAFF. The DNA for the CDR3 is TGTGCCAGCAGTTACGTCGGACGGCAGAACACTGAAGCTTTCTTT. The V call is TRBV6-6, the J call TRBJ1-1, with no clear D. Germline CDR1 reads MNHNY; CDR2 reads SVGAGI (reference sequence). This CDR3 is built from 15 residues. Trimming took 2 bases from V and 1 from J, leaving 11 bases between them.

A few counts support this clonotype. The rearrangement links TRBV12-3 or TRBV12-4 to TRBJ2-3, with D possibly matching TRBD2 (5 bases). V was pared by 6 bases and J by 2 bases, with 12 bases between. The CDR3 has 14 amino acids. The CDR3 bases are TGTGCCAGCAGCCCGCGAGGGTTCACAGATACGCAGTATTTT. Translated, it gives CASSPRGFTDTQYF.

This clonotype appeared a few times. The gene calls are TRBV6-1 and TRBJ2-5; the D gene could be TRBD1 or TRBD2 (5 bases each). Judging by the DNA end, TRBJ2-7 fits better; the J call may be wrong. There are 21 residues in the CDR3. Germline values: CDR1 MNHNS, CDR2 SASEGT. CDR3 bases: TGTGCCAGCAGCCTACTGCCCCCCCCTAGCAGGGACCTTTATCTAGCCTACGAGCAGTACTTC. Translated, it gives CASSLLPPPSRDLYLAYEQYF.

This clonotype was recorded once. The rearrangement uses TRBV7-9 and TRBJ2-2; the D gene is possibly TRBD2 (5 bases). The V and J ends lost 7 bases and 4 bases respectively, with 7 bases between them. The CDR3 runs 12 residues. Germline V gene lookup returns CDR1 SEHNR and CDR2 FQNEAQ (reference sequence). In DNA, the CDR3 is TGTGCCAGCATCCGGGGCACCGGGGAGCTGTTTTTT. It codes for CASIRGTGELFF.

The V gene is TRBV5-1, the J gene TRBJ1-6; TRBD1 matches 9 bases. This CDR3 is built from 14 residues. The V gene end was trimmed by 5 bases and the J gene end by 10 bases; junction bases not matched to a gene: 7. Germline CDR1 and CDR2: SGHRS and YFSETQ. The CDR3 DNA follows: TGCGCCAGCAGAAGGACAGGGGACGGGTCACCCCTCCACTTT. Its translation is CASRRTGDGSPLHF.

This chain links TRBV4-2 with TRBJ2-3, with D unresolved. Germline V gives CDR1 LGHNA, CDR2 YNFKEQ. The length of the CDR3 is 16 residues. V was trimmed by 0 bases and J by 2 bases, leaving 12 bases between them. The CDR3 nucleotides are TGTGCCAGCAGCCAAGACTCAAAGCGAGTCACAGATACGCAGTATTTT. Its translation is CASSQDSKRVTDTQYF.

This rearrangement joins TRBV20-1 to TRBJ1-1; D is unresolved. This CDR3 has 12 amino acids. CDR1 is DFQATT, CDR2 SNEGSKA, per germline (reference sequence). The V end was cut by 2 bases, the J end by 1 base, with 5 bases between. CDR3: CSARYGNTEAFF. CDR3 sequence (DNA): TGCAGTGCTAGATACGGGAACACTGAAGCTTTCTTT.